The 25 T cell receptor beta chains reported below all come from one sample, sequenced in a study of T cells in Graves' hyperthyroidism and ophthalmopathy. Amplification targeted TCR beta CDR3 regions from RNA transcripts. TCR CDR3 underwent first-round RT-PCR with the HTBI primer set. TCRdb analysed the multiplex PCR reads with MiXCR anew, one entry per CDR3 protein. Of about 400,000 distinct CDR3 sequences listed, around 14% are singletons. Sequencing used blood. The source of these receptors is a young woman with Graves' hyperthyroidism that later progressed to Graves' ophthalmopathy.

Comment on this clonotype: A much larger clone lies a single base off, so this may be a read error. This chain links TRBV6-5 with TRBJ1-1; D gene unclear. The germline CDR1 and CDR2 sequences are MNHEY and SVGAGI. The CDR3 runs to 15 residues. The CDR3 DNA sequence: TGTGCCTGCAGTTACTCCTTCAGCACGAACACTGAAGCTTTCTTT. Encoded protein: CACSYSFSTNTEAFF.

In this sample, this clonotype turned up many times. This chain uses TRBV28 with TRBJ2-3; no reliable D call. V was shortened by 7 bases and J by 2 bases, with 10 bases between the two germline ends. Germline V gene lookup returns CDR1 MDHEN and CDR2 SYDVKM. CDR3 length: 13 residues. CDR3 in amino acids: CASNADSTDTQYF. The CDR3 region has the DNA TGTGCCAGCAACGCTGATTCCACAGATACGCAGTATTTT.

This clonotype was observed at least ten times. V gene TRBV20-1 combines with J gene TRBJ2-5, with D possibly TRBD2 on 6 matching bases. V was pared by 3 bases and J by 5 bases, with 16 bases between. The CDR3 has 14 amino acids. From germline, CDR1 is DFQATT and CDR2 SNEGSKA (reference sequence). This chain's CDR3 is CSASRPGEAETQYF. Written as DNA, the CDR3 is TGCAGTGCTAGTAGGCCGGGAGAAGCGGAGACCCAGTACTTC.

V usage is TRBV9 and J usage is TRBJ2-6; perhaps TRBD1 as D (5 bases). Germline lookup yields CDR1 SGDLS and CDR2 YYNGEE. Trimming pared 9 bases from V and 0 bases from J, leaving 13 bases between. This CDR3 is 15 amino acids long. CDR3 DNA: TGTGCCACCTCACTCAGGGCCTCTGGGGCCAACGTCCTGACTTTC. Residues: CATSLRASGANVLTF.

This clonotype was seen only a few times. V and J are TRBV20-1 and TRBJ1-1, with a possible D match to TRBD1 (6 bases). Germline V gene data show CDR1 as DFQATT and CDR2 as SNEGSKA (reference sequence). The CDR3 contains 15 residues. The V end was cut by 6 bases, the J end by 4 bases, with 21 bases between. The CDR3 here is CSATGGALKGTEAFF. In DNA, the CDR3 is TGCAGTGCCACCGGGGGGGCACTCAAGGGCACTGAAGCTTTCTTT.

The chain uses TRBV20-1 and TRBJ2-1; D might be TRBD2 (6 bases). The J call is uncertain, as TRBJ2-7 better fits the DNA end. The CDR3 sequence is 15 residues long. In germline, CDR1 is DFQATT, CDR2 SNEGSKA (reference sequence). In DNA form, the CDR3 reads TGCAGTGCTAGAGGAACGGGGGAAGGTTACAATGAGCAGTACTTC. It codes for CSARGTGEGYNEQYF.

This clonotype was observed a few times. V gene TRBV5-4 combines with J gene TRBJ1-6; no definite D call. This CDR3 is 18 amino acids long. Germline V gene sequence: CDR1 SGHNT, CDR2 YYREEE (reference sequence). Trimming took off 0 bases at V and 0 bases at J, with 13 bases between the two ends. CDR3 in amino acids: CASSLEPVGSSYNSPLHF. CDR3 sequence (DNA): TGTGCCAGCAGCTTGGAACCCGTCGGGAGCTCCTATAATTCACCCCTCCACTTT.

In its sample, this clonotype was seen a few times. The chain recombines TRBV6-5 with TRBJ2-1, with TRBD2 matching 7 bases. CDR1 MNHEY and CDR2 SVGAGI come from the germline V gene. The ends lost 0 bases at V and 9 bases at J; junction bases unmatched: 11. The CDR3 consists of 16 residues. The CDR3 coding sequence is TGTGCCAGCAGTTACTCCGGCGGGAGTACCCGGGCTGAGCAGTTCTTC. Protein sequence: CASSYSGGSTRAEQFF.

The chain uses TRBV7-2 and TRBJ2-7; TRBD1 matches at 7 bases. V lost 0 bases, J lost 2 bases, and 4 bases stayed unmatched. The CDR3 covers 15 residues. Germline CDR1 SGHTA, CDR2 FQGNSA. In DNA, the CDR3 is TGTGCCAGCAGCTTAGCAAGAGGGGGCGCCTACGAGCAGTACTTC. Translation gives CASSLARGGAYEQYF.

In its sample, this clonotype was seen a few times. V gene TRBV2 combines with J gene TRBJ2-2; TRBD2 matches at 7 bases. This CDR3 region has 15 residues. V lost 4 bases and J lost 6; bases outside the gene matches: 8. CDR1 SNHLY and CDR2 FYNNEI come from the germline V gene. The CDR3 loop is CASSASSGDSGELFF. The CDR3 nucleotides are TGTGCCAGCAGTGCGAGCAGCGGGGATTCCGGGGAGCTGTTTTTT.

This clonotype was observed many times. In nucleotides, the CDR3 is TGTGCCAGCAGCCAAGGGTTCCGGGGGAATACGCAGTATTTT. Amino acid sequence: CASSQGFRGNTQYF. The chain couples TRBV3-1 to TRBJ2-3, with D possibly TRBD2 on 6 matching bases. Germline CDR1 and CDR2: LGHDT and YNNKEL (reference sequence). The CDR3 loop spans 14 amino acids. V was clipped by 1 base and J by 7 bases, with 12 bases between them.

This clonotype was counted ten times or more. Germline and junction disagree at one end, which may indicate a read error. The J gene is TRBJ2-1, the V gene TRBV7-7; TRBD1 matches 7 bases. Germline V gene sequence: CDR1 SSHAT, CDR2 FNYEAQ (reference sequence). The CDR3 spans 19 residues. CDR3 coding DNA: TGTGCTAGCAGCTTAATCCAACCCACGCCGGGACAGTCAGGAGATGAGCAGTTCTTC. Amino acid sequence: CASSLIQPTPGQSGDEQFF. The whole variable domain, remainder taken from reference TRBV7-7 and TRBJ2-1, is GAGVSQSPRYKVTKRGQDVTLRCDPISSHATLYWYQQALGQGPEFLTYFNYEAQPDKSGLPSDRFSAERPEGSISTLTIQRTEQRDSAMYRCASSLIQPTPGQSGDEQFFGPGTRLTVL.

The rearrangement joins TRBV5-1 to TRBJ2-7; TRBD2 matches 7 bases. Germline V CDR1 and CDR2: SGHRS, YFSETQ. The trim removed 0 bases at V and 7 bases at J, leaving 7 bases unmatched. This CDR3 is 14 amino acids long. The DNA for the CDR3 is TGCGCCAGCAGCTTGGCCGGGGGAGGGCGGGAGCAGTACTTC. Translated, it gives CASSLAGGGREQYF.

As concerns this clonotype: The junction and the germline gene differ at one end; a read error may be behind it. In DNA, the CDR3 is TGTGCCAGCAGCGCCGGCCGGGACAGGGGTCGCCATGAGCAGTTCTTC. As protein: CASSAGRDRGRHEQFF. V usage is TRBV5-1 and J usage is TRBJ2-1, with 10 bases identical to TRBD1. Germline loops: CDR1 SGHRS, CDR2 YFSETQ. This CDR3 has 16 residues.

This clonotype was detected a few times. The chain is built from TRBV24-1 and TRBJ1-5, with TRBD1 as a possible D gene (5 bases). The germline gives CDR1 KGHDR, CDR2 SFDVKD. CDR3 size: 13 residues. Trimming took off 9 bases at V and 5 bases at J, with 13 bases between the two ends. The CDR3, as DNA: TGTGCCACCGTTTGGGACGGGGATCAGCCCCAGCATTTT. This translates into CATVWDGDQPQHF.

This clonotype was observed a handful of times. CDR3 DNA sequence: TGCGCCAGCAGCCAAGATCTGGCTAGCGGGAATAGTGATGAGCAGTTCTTC. Its translation is CASSQDLASGNSDEQFF. V is TRBV4-1 and J is TRBJ2-1; 9 nucleotides align to TRBD2. This CDR3 is 17 amino acids long. The germline V gene encodes CDR1 MGHRA and CDR2 YSYEKL. The trim removed 0 bases at V and 8 bases at J, leaving 11 bases unmatched.

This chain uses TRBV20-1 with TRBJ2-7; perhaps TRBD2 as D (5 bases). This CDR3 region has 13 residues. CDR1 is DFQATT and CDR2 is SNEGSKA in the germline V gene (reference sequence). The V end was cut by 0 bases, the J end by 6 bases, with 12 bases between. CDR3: CSARDSLAGEQYF. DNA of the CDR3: TGCAGTGCTAGAGATTCTCTAGCTGGCGAGCAGTACTTC.

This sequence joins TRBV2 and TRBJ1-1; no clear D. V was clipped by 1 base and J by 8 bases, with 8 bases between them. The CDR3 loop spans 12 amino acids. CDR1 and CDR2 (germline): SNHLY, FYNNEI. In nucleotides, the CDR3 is TGTGCCAGCAGTGAAGGGGTTCCAGAAGCTTTCTTT. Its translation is CASSEGVPEAFF.

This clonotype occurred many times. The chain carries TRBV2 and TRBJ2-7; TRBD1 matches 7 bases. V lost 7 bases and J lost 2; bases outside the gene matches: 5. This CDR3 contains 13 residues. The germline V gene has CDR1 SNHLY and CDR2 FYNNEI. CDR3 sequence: CASKGQGAYEQYF. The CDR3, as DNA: TGTGCCAGCAAGGGGCAGGGGGCCTACGAGCAGTACTTC. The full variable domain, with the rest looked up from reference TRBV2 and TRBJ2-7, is EPEVTQTPSHQVTQMGQEVILRCVPISNHLYFYWYRQILGQKVEFLVSFYNNEISEKSEIFDDQFSVERPDGSNFTLKIRSTKLEDSAMYFCASKGQGAYEQYFGPGTRLTVT.

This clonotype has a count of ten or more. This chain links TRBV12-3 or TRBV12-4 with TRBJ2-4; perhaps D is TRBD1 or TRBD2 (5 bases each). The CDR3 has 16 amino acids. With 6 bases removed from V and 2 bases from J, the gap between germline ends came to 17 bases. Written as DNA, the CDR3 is TGTGCCAGCAGCTCTGACAGTCGGGATCCCAAAAACATTCAGTACTTC. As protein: CASSSDSRDPKNIQYF.

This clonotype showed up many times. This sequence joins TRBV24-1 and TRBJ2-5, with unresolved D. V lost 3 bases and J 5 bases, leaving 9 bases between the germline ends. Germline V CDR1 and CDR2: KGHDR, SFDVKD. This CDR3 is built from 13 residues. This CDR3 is CATSDPLKETQYF. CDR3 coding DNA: TGTGCCACCAGTGATCCATTAAAGGAGACCCAGTACTTC.

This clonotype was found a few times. In nucleotides, the CDR3 is TGTGCCAGCAGTTTAGCTAGCCCACCCTCCTACAATGAGCAGTTCTTC. Its translation: CASSLASPPSYNEQFF. This sequence joins TRBV6-2 or TRBV6-3 and TRBJ2-1, with a weak D call TRBD2 (5 bases). The CDR3 extends over 16 amino acids. Germline V gene sequence: CDR1 MNHEY, CDR2 SVGEGT. Between the trimmed V and J ends, which lost 4 bases and 0 bases, there was a span of 13 bases.

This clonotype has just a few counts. The CDR3 spells CASFRTSGSNEQFF. The CDR3 nucleotides read TGTGCCAGCTTTCGGACTAGCGGGAGCAATGAGCAGTTCTTC. The chain recombines TRBV18 with TRBJ2-1; 13 nucleotides line up with TRBD2. Trimming cost V 7 bases and J 6 bases; bases outside gene matches: 3. The germline CDR1 and CDR2 sequences are KGHSH and LQKENI. This CDR3 comprises 14 residues.

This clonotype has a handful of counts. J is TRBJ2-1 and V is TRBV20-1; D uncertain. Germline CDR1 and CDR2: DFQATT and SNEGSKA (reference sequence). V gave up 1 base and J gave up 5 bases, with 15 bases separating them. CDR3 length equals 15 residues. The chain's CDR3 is CSARGLESGHNEQFF. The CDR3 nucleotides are TGCAGTGCTAGAGGTCTGGAGTCCGGTCACAATGAGCAGTTCTTC.

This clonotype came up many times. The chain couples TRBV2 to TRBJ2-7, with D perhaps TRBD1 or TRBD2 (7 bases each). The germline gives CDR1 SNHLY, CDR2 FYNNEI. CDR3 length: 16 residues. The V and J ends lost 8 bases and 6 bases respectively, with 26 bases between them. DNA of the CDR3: TGTGCCAGCGGGACAGCCCTGGCGGGAGACACCCTCGAGCAGTACTTC. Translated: CASGTALAGDTLEQYF.